This T cell receptor beta chain was recovered during a study of T cell responses to AZD1222 COVID-19 vaccine. Study conclusions and caveats: Reportedly, nearly half of unique spike TCRs recognized epitopes outside B.1.351/B.1.1.7 mutations. Baseline antibody screening turned up just a handful of seropositive AZD1222 recipients. The study found vaccine-associated CD4 TCRs spanning spike, dominant at 160-218 and 743-854. Donors were chiefly white British, with a greater number of females, and clonal diversity was perhaps underestimated.

The assay was immunoSEQ multiplex PCR, and TCRdb's table has in-frame clones only and misses some. Of 150,000 to 200,000 clones in the sample, approximately 95% were seen once. The CDR3 totals 14 residues. The V segment lost 5 bases and the J segment 7 bases; nucleotides outside the gene matches: 7. Germline assignment: CDR1 SQVTM and CDR2 ANQGSEA. To note about this clone: As yet, its antigen is unknown.

J is TRBJ2-1 and V is TRBV29-1; TRBD1 aligns across 11 bases. The source was peripheral blood, collected 28 days after the second AZD1222 dose. The clonotype comes from an adult who received the AZD1222 COVID-19 vaccine. Written as DNA, the CDR3 is TGCAGCGTTTCCTCCGGGACAGGGGGAAATGAGCAGTTCTTC. Translation gives CSVSSGTGGNEQFF.